A single sample is the source of the 19 T cell receptor beta chains below, sequenced in a study of T-cell memory formation after mild COVID-19. A single record per CDR3 protein comes from TCRdb applying MiXCR to the 5' RACE reads. Of 470,000 or so distinct CDR3 sequences in the sample, about 23% were seen once. Sequencing input: PBMCs or a T cell subset sorted from them (not recorded which). The receptors shown here come from an adult woman who had mild COVID-19 (a few samples of this study predate the infection). Cell type and time point are not known.

The chain employs TRBV5-1 and TRBJ2-1; D is possibly TRBD2 (6 bases). Germline V gene sequence: CDR1 SGHRS, CDR2 YFSETQ. The CDR3 runs to 17 residues. The V gene lost 1 base and the J gene lost 9 bases, with 23 bases spanning the gap. As DNA, the CDR3 is TGCGCCAGCAGCTTGCGGGAGCTAGCTTCTTACCTGGGTGAGCAGTTCTTC. Protein sequence: CASSLRELASYLGEQFF.

The chain has TRBV19 and TRBJ1-1; D is ambiguous. CDR1 and CDR2 from the germline V gene are LNHDA and SQIVND (reference sequence). The CDR3 covers 14 residues. Trimming removed 3 bases from V and 0 bases from J, with 8 bases in between. The CDR3 DNA sequence: TGTGCCAGTAGTATCGAGGGAATGAACACTGAAGCTTTCTTT. This translates into CASSIEGMNTEAFF.

The chain links TRBV7-2 to TRBJ2-5; D not certain. The V gene lost 5 bases and the J gene lost 3 bases, with 13 bases spanning the gap. Germline V gives CDR1 SGHTA, CDR2 FQGNSA. CDR3 size: 14 residues. CDR3 bases: TGTGCCAGCAGCATCCCCTTCCGGGAAGAGACCCAGTACTTC. Its translation is CASSIPFREETQYF.

This clonotype has just one count. The rearrangement uses TRBV27 and TRBJ2-7; 12 nucleotides line up with TRBD1. This CDR3 is built from 15 residues. CDR1 and CDR2 from the germline V gene are MNHEY and SMNVEV (reference sequence). The V and J ends lost 6 bases and 4 bases, in that order; junction bases with no gene match: 7. The CDR3 loop reads CASRNPGQGAYEQYF. CDR3 coding DNA: TGTGCCAGCAGGAACCCGGGACAGGGGGCTTACGAGCAGTACTTC.

This clonotype was seen a handful of times. V usage is TRBV24-1 and J usage is TRBJ2-1, with 7 positions matching TRBD2. Germline V gene lookup returns CDR1 KGHDR and CDR2 SFDVKD. CDR3 length equals 16 residues. Unmatched junction bases numbered 9, after V lost 0 bases and J lost 8 bases. CDR3 protein: CATSDLSSGIIDEQFF. The CDR3 nucleotides read TGTGCCACCAGTGATTTGTCCAGCGGGATAATCGATGAGCAGTTCTTC.

The J gene is TRBJ2-7, the V gene TRBV2; 7 positions match TRBD2. The germline V gene has CDR1 SNHLY and CDR2 FYNNEI. The junction had 8 bases not matched to a gene; V was cut back by 4 bases and J by 2 bases. This CDR3 region has 15 residues. The CDR3 coding sequence is TGTGCCAGCAGTGCCCACTGGCGGGGGACCTACGAGCAGTACTTC. This sequence encodes CASSAHWRGTYEQYF.

This clonotype was observed a few times. The J gene is TRBJ1-1, the V gene TRBV29-1; unclear D gene. V was clipped by 6 bases and J by 8 bases, with 22 bases between them. The CDR3 loop spans 14 amino acids. Germline CDR1 reads SQVTM; CDR2 reads ANQGSEA. CDR3 nucleotides: TGCAGCGTCTCCCATGGACCCAGAAATAAAGAAGCTTTCTTT. Translated, it gives CSVSHGPRNKEAFF.

The chain carries TRBV5-1 and TRBJ2-1; maybe TRBD1 (7 bases). Germline assignment: CDR1 SGHRS and CDR2 YFSETQ. The CDR3 loop spans 15 amino acids. The V and J ends lost 3 bases and 11 bases respectively, with 21 bases between them. CDR3 DNA sequence: TGCGCCAGCAGCTCGGGCGGGACAGCCGAAAAGCAGCAGTTCTTC. Its protein is CASSSGGTAEKQQFF.

The chain couples TRBV29-1 to TRBJ2-4, with a weak D call TRBD2 (5 bases). V lost 2 bases to trimming and J lost 7 bases, with 9 bases between them. This CDR3 comprises 12 residues. Germline V lookup: CDR1 SQVTM, CDR2 ANQGSEA. CDR3 DNA sequence: TGCAGCGTTGAACGGGAAGGGAACATTCAGTACTTC. Encoded protein: CSVEREGNIQYF.

As for this clonotype: A junction boundary mismatches the germline segment, possibly from a read error. The chain employs TRBV5-1 and TRBJ2-7, with 9 bases lining up with TRBD1. Germline V gives CDR1 SGHRS, CDR2 YFSETQ. The CDR3 length is 16 residues. Here the CDR3 reads CASSPPGTGRSSEQYF. DNA of the CDR3: TGCGCCAGCAGTCCCCCCGGGACAGGGCGCTCCTCCGAGCAGTACTTC.

The genes are TRBV14 and TRBJ2-7, with D maybe TRBD2 (5 bases). V dropped 0 bases and J dropped 5 bases, with 14 bases sitting between them. The CDR3 is made up of 15 amino acids. From germline, CDR1 is SGHDN and CDR2 FVKESK. CDR3 sequence (DNA): TGTGCCAGCAGCCAAGATTTCCGGGGTACGAACGAGCAGTACTTC. Protein sequence: CASSQDFRGTNEQYF.

The rearrangement joins TRBV18 to TRBJ2-5; unclear D gene. CDR1 and CDR2 from the germline V gene are KGHSH and LQKENI. Trimming cost V 3 bases and J 2 bases, with 16 bases left between them. CDR3 length equals 16 residues. The CDR3 loop is CASSPAFNGRQETQYF. DNA for the CDR3: TGTGCCAGCTCACCCGCGTTTAATGGGCGGCAAGAGACCCAGTACTTC.

This chain joins TRBV4-2 and TRBJ1-2; TRBD1 matches at 7 bases. The CDR3 length is 15 residues. CDR1 is LGHNA, CDR2 YNFKEQ, per germline. V lost 1 base to trimming and J lost 4 bases; unmatched junction nucleotides: 6. In DNA, the CDR3 is TGTGCCAGCAGCCAAGTAACAGGGACAGCCTATGGCTACACCTTC. Translation gives CASSQVTGTAYGYTF.

This clonotype was counted only a few times. This chain links TRBV5-1 with TRBJ1-1; D gene unclear. Looked up from germline, CDR1 is SGHRS and CDR2 is YFSETQ. Trimming cost V 0 bases and J 1 base, with 16 bases left between them. The CDR3 loop spans 17 amino acids. The CDR3 DNA reads TGCGCCAGCAGCTTGGGAACATTAGGACTGTCGAACACTGAAGCTTTCTTT. It codes for CASSLGTLGLSNTEAFF. The variable domain in full, completed from reference TRBV5-1 and TRBJ1-1, reads KAGVTQTPRYLIKTRGQQVTLSCSPISGHRSVSWYQQTPGQGLQFLFEYFSETQRNKGNFPGRFSGRQFSNSRSEMNVSTLELGDSALYLCASSLGTLGLSNTEAFFGQGTRLTVV.

The V call is TRBV24-1, the J call TRBJ2-1; 7 positions match TRBD2. Germline lookup yields CDR1 KGHDR and CDR2 SFDVKD. This CDR3 has 16 amino acids. V was pared by 2 bases and J by 1 base, with 4 bases of the junction left unmatched. This CDR3 reads CATSDWGGSSYNEQFF. DNA of the CDR3: TGTGCCACCAGTGATTGGGGCGGGAGTTCCTACAATGAGCAGTTCTTC.

In its sample, this clonotype was seen a few times. The chain is built from TRBV5-1 and TRBJ2-1; 9 bases fit TRBD1. Germline V gives CDR1 SGHRS, CDR2 YFSETQ. The V segment lost 1 base and the J segment 4 bases; nucleotides outside the gene matches: 3. The CDR3 spans 15 residues. The CDR3, as DNA: TGCGCCAGCAGCTTGAGCGGACAGGGGTACAATGAGCAGTTCTTC. Residues: CASSLSGQGYNEQFF.

The V call is TRBV5-1, the J call TRBJ2-7; 10 nucleotides line up with TRBD2. V gave up 4 bases and J gave up 0 bases; unmatched junction bases: 7. The CDR3 is 16 amino acids. The germline gives CDR1 SGHRS, CDR2 YFSETQ. CDR3 sequence reads: CASSHGLAEVSYEQYF. CDR3 sequence (DNA): TGCGCCAGCAGCCACGGACTAGCGGAGGTCTCCTACGAGCAGTACTTC.

CDR3: CASSDSKVTGATGELFF. Written as DNA, the CDR3 is TGTGCCAGCAGTGACTCGAAAGTTACAGGGGCCACCGGGGAGCTGTTTTTT. The rearrangement uses TRBV6-4 and TRBJ2-2; TRBD1 aligns across 7 bases. V lost 0 bases to trimming and J lost 4 bases; unmatched junction nucleotides: 8. This CDR3 comprises 17 residues. Germline V CDR1 and CDR2: MRHNA, SNTAGT.

This clonotype was observed many times. The J gene is TRBJ2-3, the V gene TRBV7-9; D unclear. V was cut by 6 bases and J by 1 base, with 5 bases left in between. The CDR3 sequence is 12 residues long. Germline V gives CDR1 SEHNR, CDR2 FQNEAQ (reference sequence). CDR3: CASRSRTDTQYF. CDR3 bases: TGTGCCAGCAGGTCTCGCACAGATACGCAGTATTTT.